Below are 13 T cell receptor beta chains sequenced from a single sample in a study of blood T cell repertoires in COVID-19. Data came from immunoSEQ multiplex PCR; TCRdb stores just in-frame clones and leaves some out. The sample shows over 250,000 clones, over 75% of them seen only once. Sequenced: PBMCs or T cells enriched from blood (not recorded which). The source of these receptors is a woman aged 25 to 39 who had recovered from COVID-19.

V is TRBV19 and J is TRBJ2-2; no clear D. The CDR3 runs 16 residues. The V gene's germline CDR1 is LNHDA and CDR2 SQIVND (reference sequence). V lost 5 bases and J 0 bases, leaving 13 bases between the germline ends. The CDR3 protein is CASSPHRVTNTGELFF. In DNA, the CDR3 is TGTGCCAGTAGTCCGCACCGGGTCACGAACACCGGGGAGCTGTTTTTT. The full variable domain, in which reference TRBV19 and TRBJ2-2 provide the parts outside the CDR3, is DGGITQSPKYLFRKEGQNVTLSCEQNLNHDAMYWYRQDPGQGLRLIYYSQIVNDFQKGDIAEGYSVSREKKESFPLTVTSAQKNPTAFYLCASSPHRVTNTGELFFGEGSRLTVL.

This chain links TRBV24-1 with TRBJ2-7; possibly TRBD1 for D (5 bases). In germline, CDR1 is KGHDR, CDR2 SFDVKD. V was cut by 4 bases and J by 2 bases, with 11 bases left in between. This CDR3 is 14 amino acids long. CDR3 protein: CATSDPGSPYEQYF. The CDR3 nucleotides are TGTGCCACCAGTGACCCAGGGTCGCCCTACGAGCAGTACTTC.

The rearrangement uses TRBV4-3 and TRBJ2-3, with a possible D match to TRBD2 (5 bases). Germline CDR1 reads LGHNA; CDR2 reads YSLEER. The ends were cut back, 0 bases at V and 3 bases at J, with 13 bases in the middle. The CDR3 is 16 residues long. For the CDR3, the DNA is TGCGCCAGCAGCCAAGATGCGGCTAGGAGGACAGATACGCAGTATTTT. As protein: CASSQDAARRTDTQYF.

The chain employs TRBV9 and TRBJ2-7; D is possibly TRBD1 (6 bases). Germline CDR1 and CDR2: SGDLS and YYNGEE. Trimming removed 3 bases at V and 3 bases at J, with 13 bases between. The CDR3 consists of 14 residues. CDR3 sequence: CASSDRDNNYEQYF. The CDR3 coding sequence is TGTGCCAGCAGCGACCGGGACAATAACTACGAGCAGTACTTC. Supplemented by reference TRBV9 and TRBJ2-7, the full variable domain reads DSGVTQTPKHLITATGQRVTLRCSPRSGDLSVYWYQQSLDQGLQFLIQYYNGEERAKGNILERFSAQQFPDLHSELNLSSLELGDSALYFCASSDRDNNYEQYFGPGTRLTVT.

This chain uses TRBV30 with TRBJ2-7; weak D call: TRBD1 (7 bases). From germline, CDR1 is GTSNPN and CDR2 SVGIG (reference sequence). The CDR3 length is 14 residues. V was shortened by 2 bases and J by 5 bases, with 16 bases between the two germline ends. The CDR3 sequence is CAWSSLGRGDEQYF. The CDR3, as DNA: TGTGCCTGGAGTAGTTTAGGCAGGGGGGACGAGCAGTACTTC.

The table lists this clone with a count of one. The chain combines TRBV18 with TRBJ2-7; the match to TRBD2 covers 15 bases. Trimming at V came to 3 bases and at J to 3 bases, leaving 3 bases not matched to a gene. The CDR3 is 16 amino acids. CDR1 KGHSH and CDR2 LQKENI come from the germline V gene. CDR3 nucleotide sequence: TGTGCCAGCTCACCCCCGGGACTAGCGGGAGGCTACGAGCAGTACTTC. Translating it yields CASSPPGLAGGYEQYF.

The chain uses TRBV9 and TRBJ2-1; 11 nucleotides agree with TRBD1. Looked up from germline, CDR1 is SGDLS and CDR2 is YYNGEE. This CDR3 spans 21 amino acids. J gave up 3 bases and V 4 bases, and 21 bases lay outside the gene matches. The CDR3 coding sequence is TGTGCCAGCAGCCGGGGACAGGGGGGGAGACTTGATAAATATGACTACAATGAGCAGTTCTTC. Protein product: CASSRGQGGRLDKYDYNEQFF.

This clone was counted a single time. The chain uses TRBV11-1 and TRBJ2-3; a possible D gene is TRBD2 (5 bases). The CDR3 totals 14 residues. Germline V gene data show CDR1 as SGHAT and CDR2 as FQDESV (reference sequence). V was trimmed by 4 bases and J by 1 base, leaving 9 bases between them. CDR3: CASSSDSGTDTQYF. Written as DNA, the CDR3 is TGTGCCAGCAGCTCGGACTCTGGCACAGATACGCAGTATTTT.

This sequence joins TRBV7-9 and TRBJ2-3, with TRBD2 matching 7 bases. CDR1 is SEHNR and CDR2 is FQNEAQ in the germline V gene (reference sequence). J lost 8 bases, V lost 1 base, and 9 bases had no gene match. The CDR3 is 15 amino acids. CDR3 bases: TGTGCCAGCAGCTTAGATAGTAGCGGGTACGTTACGCAGTATTTT. Its protein is CASSLDSSGYVTQYF.

The chain has TRBV7-3 and TRBJ2-1; no reliable D call. CDR1 and CDR2 from the germline V gene are SGHTA and FQGTGA. CDR3 size: 15 residues. Trimming shortened V by 4 bases and J by 0 bases, and 10 bases separated the two germline ends. CDR3 nucleotides: TGTGCCAGCAGCTCAATCAGTGGCTCCTACAATGAGCAGTTCTTC. Protein product: CASSSISGSYNEQFF. The full variable domain, rest sourced from reference TRBV7-3 and TRBJ2-1, is GAGVSQTPSNKVTEKGKYVELRCDPISGHTALYWYRQSLGQGPEFLIYFQGTGAADDSGLPNDRFFAVRPEGSVSTLKIQRTERGDSAVYLCASSSISGSYNEQFFGPGTRLTVL.

The gene calls are TRBV25-1 and TRBJ1-2; 7 bases fit TRBD1. The CDR3 length is 13 residues. V lost 4 bases to trimming and J lost 6 bases; unmatched junction nucleotides: 5. CDR1 is MGHDK, CDR2 SYGVNS, per germline. The CDR3 DNA reads as TGTGCCAGCAGTGGGAAACAGGGGCATGGCTACACCTTC. Translated, it gives CASSGKQGHGYTF.

The chain employs TRBV28 and TRBJ1-1, with D possibly matching TRBD1 (6 bases). V was shortened by 5 bases and J by 1 base, with 17 bases between the two germline ends. The CDR3 has 16 residues. In germline, CDR1 is MDHEN, CDR2 SYDVKM. This CDR3 is CASSPGTGRENTEAFF. CDR3 coding DNA: TGTGCCAGCAGTCCTGGAACAGGGAGGGAGAACACTGAAGCTTTCTTT.

The chain employs TRBV9 and TRBJ1-4; 11 positions match TRBD1. Germline V lookup: CDR1 SGDLS, CDR2 YYNGEE. J gave up 7 bases and V 3 bases, and 2 bases lay outside the gene matches. The CDR3 runs to 14 residues. CDR3 coding DNA: TGTGCCAGCAGCGAGGACAGGGGGCTTGAAAAACTGTTTTTT. This translates into CASSEDRGLEKLFF. The full variable domain, completed using reference TRBV9 and TRBJ1-4, is DSGVTQTPKHLITATGQRVTLRCSPRSGDLSVYWYQQSLDQGLQFLIQYYNGEERAKGNILERFSAQQFPDLHSELNLSSLELGDSALYFCASSEDRGLEKLFFGSGTQLSVL.